The 8 T cell receptor beta chains presented below share a single source sample, sequenced in a study of CD8 T cells in ankylosing spondylitis. MiXCR was run by TCRdb on the 5' RACE reads, yielding one entry per CDR3 protein. This sample has nearly 350,000 distinct CDR3 sequences, with about 15% found just once. Sequencing input: blood, either unsorted or a sorted T cell fraction (not recorded which). These receptors were obtained from a male donor with ankylosing spondylitis or in good health (not recorded which).

V gene TRBV18 combines with J gene TRBJ2-1; D call uncertain. Trimming pared 2 bases from V and 5 bases from J, leaving 10 bases between. From germline, CDR1 is KGHSH and CDR2 LQKENI. The CDR3 sequence is 14 residues long. CDR3 DNA: TGTGCCAGCTCACCAAGGCAGAACAACAATGAGCAGTTCTTC. It specifies CASSPRQNNNEQFF. The variable domain in full, completed from reference TRBV18 and TRBJ2-1, reads NAGVMQNPRHLVRRRGQEARLRCSPMKGHSHVYWYRQLPEEGLKFMVYLQKENIIDESGMPKERFSAEFPKEGPSILRIQQVVRGDSAAYFCASSPRQNNNEQFFGPGTRLTVL.

J is TRBJ1-1 and V is TRBV20-1; D remains unclear. Germline V gene data show CDR1 as DFQATT and CDR2 as SNEGSKA (reference sequence). Trimming removed 3 bases from V and 1 base from J, with 9 bases in between. The CDR3 loop spans 13 amino acids. The CDR3 protein is CSASVSANTEAFF. The CDR3 DNA reads TGCAGTGCTAGCGTGTCCGCGAACACTGAAGCTTTCTTT.

The chain has TRBV6-4 and TRBJ2-1; D is undetermined. Germline V CDR1 and CDR2: MRHNA, SNTAGT. V was shortened by 1 base and J by 6 bases, with 4 bases between the two germline ends. This CDR3 has 12 residues. The CDR3 loop is CASSDLINEQFF. In nucleotides, the CDR3 is TGTGCCAGCAGTGACTTGATCAATGAGCAGTTCTTC.

The genes are TRBV12-3 or TRBV12-4 and TRBJ2-1, with 14 bases that match TRBD2. J lost 8 bases, V lost 6 bases, and 6 bases had no gene match. The CDR3 consists of 15 residues. Here the CDR3 DNA reads TGTGCCAGCAGCCGCGGGACTAGCGGGAGTTATGAGCAGTTCTTC. This sequence encodes CASSRGTSGSYEQFF.

This clonotype was detected a few times. V usage is TRBV6-5 and J usage is TRBJ2-3, with 8 bases lining up with TRBD2. This CDR3 region has 16 residues. V shed 0 bases, J shed 3 bases, and the junction held 5 bases outside the gene matches. Germline V lookup: CDR1 MNHEY, CDR2 SVGAGI. CDR3 sequence: CASSYSRGGGTDTQYF. CDR3 nucleotide sequence: TGTGCCAGCAGTTACTCGAGGGGCGGGGGGACAGATACGCAGTATTTT.

The chain links TRBV20-1 to TRBJ2-1; 11 positions agree with TRBD2. Germline V gives CDR1 DFQATT, CDR2 SNEGSKA (reference sequence). The CDR3 covers 13 residues. The V and J ends lost 6 bases and 8 bases, in that order; junction bases with no gene match: 6. CDR3 coding DNA: TGCAGTGCGTCACTAGCGGGAGTTCATGAGCAGTTCTTC. Translated, it gives CSASLAGVHEQFF.

This clonotype was seen ten or more times. The junction departs from the called germline gene at one end, perhaps through a read error. J is TRBJ2-7 and V is TRBV12-3 or TRBV12-4, with 8 bases aligning to TRBD2. CDR3 length: 15 residues. CDR3 residues: CASSLAGQSSYEQYF. The CDR3 nucleotides read TGTGCCAGCAGTCTAGCGGGCCAGAGCTCCTACGAGCAGTACTTC.

In its sample, this clonotype was seen many times. The chain is built from TRBV2 and TRBJ2-7; D remains unclear. There are 14 residues in the CDR3. V lost 5 bases and J 4 bases, leaving 15 bases between the germline ends. Germline V gene lookup returns CDR1 SNHLY and CDR2 FYNNEI. CDR3 sequence reads: CASSPRTVTYEQYF. DNA for the CDR3: TGTGCCAGCAGTCCGCGGACGGTGACTTACGAGCAGTACTTC.